This T cell receptor beta chain was found in a study of regulatory T cells in long-lasting Graves disease. Arm-PCR of CDR3 regions and iRepertoire HTBI primers were the basis on which TCR beta libraries were built. A single record per CDR3 protein comes from TCRdb applying MiXCR to the multiplex PCR reads. The sample consists of some 240,000 distinct CDR3 sequences, approximately 18% of them appearing once. The time point: newly diagnosed GD, antithyroid drugs for less than 3 months. Construction of the TCR library relied on RNA isolated from PBMCs. V was pared by 3 bases and J by 5 bases, with 10 bases of the junction left unmatched. The length of the CDR3 is 17 residues. Germline V CDR1 and CDR2: SNHLY, FYNNEI. This clonotype showed up many times. The same data also contributed to another study, on T cells in Graves' hyperthyroidism and ophthalmopathy. From that report: HTBI primers drove first-round RT-PCR of the TCR CDR3.

The chain links TRBV2 to TRBJ2-1, with 10 bases that match TRBD1. The sequencing used peripheral blood mononuclear cells (PBMCs), collected at new diagnosis, from a patient treated with antithyroid drugs. The sequence was collected from a woman between 25 and 40 years old with Graves disease. In DNA form, the CDR3 reads TGTGCCAGCAGTGACATTGGGGGACAGGGGATAGACAATGAGCAGTTCTTC. Its protein product is CASSDIGGQGIDNEQFF.